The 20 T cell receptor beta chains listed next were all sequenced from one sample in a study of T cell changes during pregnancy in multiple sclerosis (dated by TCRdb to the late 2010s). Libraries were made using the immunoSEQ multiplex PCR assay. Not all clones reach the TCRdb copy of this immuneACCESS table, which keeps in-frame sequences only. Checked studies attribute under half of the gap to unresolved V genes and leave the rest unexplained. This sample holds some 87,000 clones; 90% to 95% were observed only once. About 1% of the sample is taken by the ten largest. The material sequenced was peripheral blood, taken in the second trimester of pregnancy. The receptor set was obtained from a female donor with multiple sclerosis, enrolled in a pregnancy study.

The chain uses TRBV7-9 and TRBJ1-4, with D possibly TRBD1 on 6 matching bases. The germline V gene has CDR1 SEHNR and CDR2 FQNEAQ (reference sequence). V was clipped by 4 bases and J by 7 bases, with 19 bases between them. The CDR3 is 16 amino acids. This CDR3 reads CASSSVAGVRSEKLFF. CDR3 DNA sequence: TGTGCCAGCAGCTCAGTCGCAGGGGTGAGGAGTGAAAAACTGTTTTTT.

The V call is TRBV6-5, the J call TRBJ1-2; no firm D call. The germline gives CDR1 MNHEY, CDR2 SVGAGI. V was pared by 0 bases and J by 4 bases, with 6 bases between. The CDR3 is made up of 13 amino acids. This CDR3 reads CASSYSGSYGYTF. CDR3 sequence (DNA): TGTGCCAGCAGTTACTCGGGCAGCTATGGCTACACCTTC.

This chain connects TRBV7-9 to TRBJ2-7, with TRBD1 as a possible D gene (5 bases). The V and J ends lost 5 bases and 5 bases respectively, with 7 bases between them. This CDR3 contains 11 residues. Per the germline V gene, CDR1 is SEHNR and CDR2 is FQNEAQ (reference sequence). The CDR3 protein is CASSPGHEQYF. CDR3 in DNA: TGTGCCAGCAGCCCAGGGCACGAGCAGTACTTC.

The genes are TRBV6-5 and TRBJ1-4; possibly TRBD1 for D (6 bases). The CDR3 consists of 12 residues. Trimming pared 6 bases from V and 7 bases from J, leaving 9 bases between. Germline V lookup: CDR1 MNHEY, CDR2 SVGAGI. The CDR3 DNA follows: TGTGCCAGCAGCCCGGACAGTGAAAAACTGTTTTTT. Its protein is CASSPDSEKLFF.

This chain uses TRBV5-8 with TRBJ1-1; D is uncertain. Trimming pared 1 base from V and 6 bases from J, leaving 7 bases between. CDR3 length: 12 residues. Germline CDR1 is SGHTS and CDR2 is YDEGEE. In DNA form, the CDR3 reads TGTGCCAGCAGCTTGAATACGGCTGAAGCTTTCTTT. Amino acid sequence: CASSLNTAEAFF.

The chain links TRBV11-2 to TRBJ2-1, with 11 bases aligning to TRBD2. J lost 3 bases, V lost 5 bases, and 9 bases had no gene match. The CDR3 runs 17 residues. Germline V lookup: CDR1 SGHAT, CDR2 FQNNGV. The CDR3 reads CASSTQTGTSGYNEQFF. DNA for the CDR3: TGTGCCAGCAGCACCCAAACCGGGACTAGCGGCTACAATGAGCAGTTCTTC.

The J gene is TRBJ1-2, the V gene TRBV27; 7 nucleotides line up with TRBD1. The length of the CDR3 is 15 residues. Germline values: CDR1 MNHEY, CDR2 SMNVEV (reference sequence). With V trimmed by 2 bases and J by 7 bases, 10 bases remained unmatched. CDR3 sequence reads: CASSLSKGASGGYTF. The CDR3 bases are TGTGCCAGCAGTTTAAGTAAGGGGGCTTCTGGTGGCTACACCTTC.

This CDR3 reads CASSLSGSSPGEQFF. Written as DNA, the CDR3 is TGTGCCAGCAGCCTTAGCGGGAGCTCTCCCGGTGAGCAGTTCTTC. The chain uses TRBV11-3 and TRBJ2-1; TRBD2 agrees at 9 bases. Germline V CDR1 and CDR2: SGHNT, YENEEA. V lost 5 bases, J lost 9 bases, and 11 bases stayed unmatched. CDR3 length: 15 amino acids. Supplemented by reference TRBV11-3 and TRBJ2-1, the full variable domain reads EAGVVQSPRYKIIEKKQPVAFWCNPISGHNTLYWYLQNLGQGPELLIRYENEEAVDDSQLPKDRFSAERLKGVDSTLKIQPAELGDSAVYLCASSLSGSSPGEQFFGPGTRLTVL.

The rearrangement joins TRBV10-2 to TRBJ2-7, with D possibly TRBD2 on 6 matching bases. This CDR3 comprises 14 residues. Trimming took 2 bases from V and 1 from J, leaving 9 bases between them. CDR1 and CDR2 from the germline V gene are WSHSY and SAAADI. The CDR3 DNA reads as TGCGCCAGCAGTGAGATCGGACTATCCTACGAGCAGTACTTC. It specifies CASSEIGLSYEQYF.

The CDR3: CASSSSSGSVYEQFF. In nucleotides, the CDR3 is TGTGCCAGCTCTTCATCTAGCGGGAGTGTGTATGAGCAGTTCTTC. V is TRBV18 and J is TRBJ2-1; 10 bases align to TRBD2. Germline V CDR1 and CDR2: KGHSH, LQKENI. This CDR3 comprises 15 residues. Trimming took 6 bases from V and 8 from J; bases not matched to a gene: 10.

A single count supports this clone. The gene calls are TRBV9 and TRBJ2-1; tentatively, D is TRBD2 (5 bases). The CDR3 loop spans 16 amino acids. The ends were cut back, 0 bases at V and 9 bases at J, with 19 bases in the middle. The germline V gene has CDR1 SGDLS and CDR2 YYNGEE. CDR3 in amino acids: CASSVAVLALMGEQFF. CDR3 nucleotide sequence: TGTGCCAGCAGCGTAGCTGTCCTAGCCCTTATGGGTGAGCAGTTCTTC.

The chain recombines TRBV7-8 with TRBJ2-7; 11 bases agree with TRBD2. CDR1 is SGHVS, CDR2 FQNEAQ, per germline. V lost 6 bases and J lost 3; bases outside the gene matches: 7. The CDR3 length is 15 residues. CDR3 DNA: TGTGCCAGCAGGCCTACCGGGACTAGCGGCTACGAGCAGTACTTC. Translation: CASRPTGTSGYEQYF.

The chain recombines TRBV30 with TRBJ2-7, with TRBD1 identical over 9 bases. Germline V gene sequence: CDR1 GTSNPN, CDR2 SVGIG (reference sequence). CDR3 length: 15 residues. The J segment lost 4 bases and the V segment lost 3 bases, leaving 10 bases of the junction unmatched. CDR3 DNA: TGTGCCTGGAGGCACCCCGGGACAGGGTTTTACGAGCAGTACTTC. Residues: CAWRHPGTGFYEQYF.

The CDR3 protein is CASSLWDNNEQFF. The CDR3 nucleotides are TGTGCCAGCAGCCTATGGGACAACAATGAGCAGTTCTTC. The chain recombines TRBV5-5 with TRBJ2-1; tentative D call: TRBD1 (6 bases). This CDR3 contains 13 residues. CDR1 is SGHKS, CDR2 YYEKEE, per germline (reference sequence). The V and J ends lost 4 bases and 5 bases respectively, with 10 bases between them.

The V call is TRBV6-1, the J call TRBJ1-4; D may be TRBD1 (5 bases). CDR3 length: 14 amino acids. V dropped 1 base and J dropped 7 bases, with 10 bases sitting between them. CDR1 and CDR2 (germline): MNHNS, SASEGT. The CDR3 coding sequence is TGTGCCAGCAGTGAAGGAGCAGGGTTTGAAAAACTGTTTTTT. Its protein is CASSEGAGFEKLFF.

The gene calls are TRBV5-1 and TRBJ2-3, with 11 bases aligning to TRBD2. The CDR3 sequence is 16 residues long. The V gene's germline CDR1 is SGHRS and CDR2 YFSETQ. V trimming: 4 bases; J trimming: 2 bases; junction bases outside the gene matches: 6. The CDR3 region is CASSPTTSGITDTQYF. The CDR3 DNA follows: TGCGCCAGCAGCCCCACGACTAGCGGGATCACAGATACGCAGTATTTT.

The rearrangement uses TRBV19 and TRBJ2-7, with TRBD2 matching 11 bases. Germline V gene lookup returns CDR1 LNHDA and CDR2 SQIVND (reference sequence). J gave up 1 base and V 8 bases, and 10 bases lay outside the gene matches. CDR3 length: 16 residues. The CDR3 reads CASRTSGSRGSYEQYF. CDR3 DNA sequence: TGTGCCAGTCGCACTAGCGGGAGTAGGGGGTCCTACGAGCAGTACTTC.

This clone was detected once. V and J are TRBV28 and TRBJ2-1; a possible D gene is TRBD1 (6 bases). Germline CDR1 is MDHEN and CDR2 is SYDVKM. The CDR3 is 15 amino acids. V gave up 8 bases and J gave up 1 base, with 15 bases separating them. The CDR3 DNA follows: TGTGCCAGCGGACGAAAACAGGGATCCTACAATGAGCAGTTCTTC. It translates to CASGRKQGSYNEQFF.

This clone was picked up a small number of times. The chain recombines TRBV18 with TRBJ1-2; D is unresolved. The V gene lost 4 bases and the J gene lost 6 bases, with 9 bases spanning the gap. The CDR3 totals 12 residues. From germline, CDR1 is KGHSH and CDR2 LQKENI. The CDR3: CASSLQLDGYTF. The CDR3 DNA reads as TGTGCCAGCTCACTACAGTTAGATGGCTACACCTTC.

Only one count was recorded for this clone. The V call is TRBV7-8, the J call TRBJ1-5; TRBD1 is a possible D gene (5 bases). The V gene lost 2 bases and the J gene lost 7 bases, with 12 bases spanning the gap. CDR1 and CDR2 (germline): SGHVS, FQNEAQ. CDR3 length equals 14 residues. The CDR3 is CASSLPPRGQPQHF. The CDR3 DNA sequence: TGTGCCAGCAGCTTACCTCCGCGGGGGCAGCCCCAGCATTTT.